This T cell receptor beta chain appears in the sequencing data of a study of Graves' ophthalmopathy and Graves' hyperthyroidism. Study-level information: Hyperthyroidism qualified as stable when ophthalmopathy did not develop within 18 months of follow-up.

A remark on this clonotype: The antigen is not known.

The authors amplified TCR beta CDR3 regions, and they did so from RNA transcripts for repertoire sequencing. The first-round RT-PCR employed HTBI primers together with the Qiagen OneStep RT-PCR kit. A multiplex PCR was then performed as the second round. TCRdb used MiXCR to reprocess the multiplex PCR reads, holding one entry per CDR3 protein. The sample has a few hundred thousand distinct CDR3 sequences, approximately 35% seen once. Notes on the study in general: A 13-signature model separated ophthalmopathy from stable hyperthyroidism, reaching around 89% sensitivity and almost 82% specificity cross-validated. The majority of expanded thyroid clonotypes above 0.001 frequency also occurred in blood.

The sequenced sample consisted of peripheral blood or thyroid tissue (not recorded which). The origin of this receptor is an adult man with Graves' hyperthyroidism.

In nucleotides, the CDR3 is TGTGCCAGCAGCTTCTGGACTAGCGAATACACAGATACGCAGTATTTT. This gives the protein CASSFWTSEYTDTQYF. This rearrangement joins TRBV7-2 to TRBJ2-3, with 9 bases fitting TRBD2. CDR3 length: 16 amino acids. Trimming cost V 3 bases and J 2 bases; bases outside gene matches: 6. CDR1 is SGHTA and CDR2 is FQGNSA in the germline V gene.